The next 25 T cell receptor beta chains were all read from a single sample in a study of cytomegalovirus exposure and HLA in healthy donors. Primers for the PCR totalled 60 Vbeta and 13 Jbeta. Assay used: immunoSEQ multiplex PCR; TCRdb lists only in-frame clones, some missing. The sample contains 180,000 or so clones, roughly a tenth of which appear only once. Material: PBMCs. These receptors all stem from a woman in her 30s in good health and CMV-seropositive.

This chain links TRBV7-9 with TRBJ2-7; TRBD1 agrees at 9 bases. Germline lookup yields CDR1 SEHNR and CDR2 FQNEAQ (reference sequence). V shed 2 bases, J shed 6 bases, and the junction held 8 bases outside the gene matches. CDR3 length equals 15 residues. The CDR3 DNA follows: TGTGCCAGCAGCTTAAGGGGGACAGGGATCGGCGAGCAGTACTTC. Its translation is CASSLRGTGIGEQYF.

The CDR3 spells CASSSGTSGRTTDTQYF. Written as DNA, the CDR3 is TGTGCCAGCAGCTCAGGGACTAGCGGGAGGACCACAGATACGCAGTATTTT. This chain uses TRBV5-4 with TRBJ2-3; 15 nucleotides align to TRBD2. V dropped 3 bases and J dropped 2; count of bases not matched to a gene: 4. CDR1 is SGHNT and CDR2 is YYREEE in the germline V gene (reference sequence). The CDR3 runs to 17 residues.

The chain uses TRBV9 and TRBJ1-3; D is uncertain. CDR1 is SGDLS, CDR2 YYNGEE, per germline. Trimming left V 0 bases short and J 2 bases short, with 9 bases between. The CDR3 runs 15 residues. The CDR3 nucleotides are TGTGCCAGCAGCGTAGAGAACAGTCCTGGAAACACCATATATTTT. This encodes CASSVENSPGNTIYF.

This sequence joins TRBV9 and TRBJ2-5; weak D call: TRBD1 (6 bases). The CDR3 spans 16 residues. Trimming left V 0 bases short and J 5 bases short, with 17 bases between. Looked up from germline, CDR1 is SGDLS and CDR2 is YYNGEE. This CDR3 is CASSVGSSLRGETQYF. The CDR3 DNA sequence: TGTGCCAGCAGCGTAGGGTCTAGCTTAAGGGGGGAGACCCAGTACTTC.

This clone has just a few counts. This chain joins TRBV4-1 and TRBJ1-5, with D tentatively TRBD1 (5 bases). This CDR3 is built from 19 residues. The V gene lost 0 bases and the J gene lost 0 bases, with 18 bases spanning the gap. CDR1 is MGHRA and CDR2 is YSYEKL in the germline V gene. CDR3 residues: CASSQDPVKGRYSNQPQHF. Written as DNA, the CDR3 is TGCGCCAGCAGCCAAGATCCGGTAAAGGGGCGTTATAGCAATCAGCCCCAGCATTTT.

This clone has more than one count but fewer than ten. The rearrangement links TRBV19 to TRBJ2-1, with 8 nucleotides matching TRBD2. Germline V gene sequence: CDR1 LNHDA, CDR2 SQIVND (reference sequence). V was pared by 5 bases and J by 3 bases, with 9 bases of the junction left unmatched. There are 16 residues in the CDR3. Written as DNA, the CDR3 is TGTGCCAGTAGTCCTTATAGCGGGACAATCTACAATGAGCAGTTCTTC. It translates to CASSPYSGTIYNEQFF.

This clone came up a few times. This CDR3 is CSALLHPSAGEGYGYTF. The CDR3 coding sequence is TGCAGCGCCCTCCTCCACCCAAGCGCAGGGGAGGGCTATGGCTACACCTTC. The rearrangement links TRBV29-1 to TRBJ1-2; possible D gene TRBD1, 6 bases. Trimming shortened V by 7 bases and J by 4 bases, and 28 bases separated the two germline ends. This CDR3 is built from 17 residues. From germline, CDR1 is SQVTM and CDR2 ANQGSEA.

Worth noting for this clone: This CDR3 is also generated by other DNA sequences in the sample. V is TRBV10-2 and J is TRBJ2-7; D possibly corresponds to TRBD1 (6 bases). This CDR3 has 14 amino acids. With 7 bases removed from V and 2 bases from J, the gap between germline ends came to 15 bases. CDR1 and CDR2 (germline): WSHSY, SAAADI. The CDR3 loop reads CASTRDISAYEQYF. In DNA, the CDR3 is TGCGCCAGCACCAGGGACATCTCCGCCTACGAGCAGTACTTC.

The chain joins TRBV19 to TRBJ2-1; 10 positions agree with TRBD2. Germline CDR1 is LNHDA and CDR2 is SQIVND (reference sequence). J lost 6 bases, V lost 0 bases, and 2 bases had no gene match. This CDR3 spans 15 amino acids. CDR3 nucleotides: TGTGCCAGTAGTATAGACGGACTAGCGGCCAATGAGCAGTTCTTC. As protein: CASSIDGLAANEQFF.

This clone showed up just a few times. The V and J genes are TRBV10-3 and TRBJ2-7; D perhaps matches TRBD1 (6 bases). Trimming took off 9 bases at V and 0 bases at J, with 15 bases between the two ends. The germline V gene has CDR1 ENHRY and CDR2 SYGVKD. The CDR3 covers 14 residues. In DNA, the CDR3 is TGTGCCATTGGACAGCAGACCAACTCCTACGAGCAGTACTTC. Translating gives CAIGQQTNSYEQYF.

This clone occurred a few times. This rearrangement joins TRBV11-1 to TRBJ2-7; the D gene is possibly TRBD1 (6 bases). CDR3 size: 15 residues. Germline CDR1 is SGHAT and CDR2 is FQDESV (reference sequence). Trimming cost V 8 bases and J 3 bases, with 20 bases left between them. The CDR3 DNA reads TGTGCCAGCGGATTCCTAAGGGGGACCCGCTACGAGCAGTACTTC. Residues: CASGFLRGTRYEQYF.

The count of this clone is one. The J gene is TRBJ2-2, the V gene TRBV13, with D possibly TRBD2 on 5 matching bases. The V gene's germline CDR1 is PRHDT and CDR2 FYEKMQ (reference sequence). The CDR3 has 13 amino acids. The ends were cut back, 2 bases at V and 5 bases at J, with 6 bases in the middle. The CDR3 spells CASSLRRTGELFF. DNA of the CDR3: TGTGCCAGCAGCTTACGGAGGACCGGGGAGCTGTTTTTT.

The table lists this clone with a few counts. The chain uses TRBV10-2 and TRBJ2-1, with TRBD2 as a possible D gene (6 bases). Trimming pared 1 base from V and 12 bases from J, leaving 16 bases between. There are 14 residues in the CDR3. From germline, CDR1 is WSHSY and CDR2 SAAADI. CDR3: CASSEYPSERAQFF. DNA for the CDR3: TGCGCCAGCAGTGAGTACCCTAGCGAACGGGCGCAGTTCTTC.

V usage is TRBV9 and J usage is TRBJ2-1; 9 bases fit TRBD2. This CDR3 contains 16 residues. Germline lookup yields CDR1 SGDLS and CDR2 YYNGEE. With V trimmed by 0 bases and J by 8 bases, 9 bases remained unmatched. The CDR3 DNA sequence: TGTGCCAGCAGCGTAGTTGAGCGGGGGGTCTGGGATGAGCAGTTCTTC. Amino acid sequence: CASSVVERGVWDEQFF.

This clone has a handful of counts. The rearrangement joins TRBV6-5 to TRBJ1-2; maybe TRBD1 (6 bases). The V and J ends lost 2 bases and 3 bases respectively, with 10 bases between them. This CDR3 has 14 residues. Looked up from germline, CDR1 is MNHEY and CDR2 is SVGAGI. This chain's CDR3 is CASSYQGGDYGYTF. CDR3 DNA sequence: TGTGCCAGCAGTTACCAAGGGGGGGACTATGGCTACACCTTC.

Of note for this clone: The sample has other DNA sequences that encode this CDR3 too. This CDR3 reads CASSLGGLDLSYNEQFF. The CDR3, as DNA: TGCGCCAGCAGCTTGGGTGGACTGGACCTATCCTACAATGAGCAGTTCTTC. V gene TRBV5-1 combines with J gene TRBJ2-1, with D possibly matching TRBD2 (5 bases). This CDR3 contains 17 residues. Germline CDR1 is SGHRS and CDR2 is YFSETQ. Trimming stripped 0 bases from V and 1 base from J, with 14 bases between.

This clone was seen a handful of times. J is TRBJ2-3 and V is TRBV7-6, with D uncertain. Looked up from germline, CDR1 is SGHVS and CDR2 is FNYEAQ. The germline V and J ends were trimmed by 1 base and 5 bases, with 7 bases remaining between them. There are 13 residues in the CDR3. The CDR3 region is CASSLEVRDTQYF. The CDR3 DNA sequence: TGTGCCAGCAGCTTAGAAGTTAGAGATACGCAGTATTTT.

In its sample, this clone was seen a few times. The rearrangement links TRBV2 to TRBJ2-1; 13 bases match TRBD2. The length of the CDR3 is 15 residues. In germline, CDR1 is SNHLY, CDR2 FYNNEI. V lost 6 bases to trimming and J lost 4 bases; unmatched junction nucleotides: 3. The CDR3 loop reads CASRGLAGLYNEQFF. For the CDR3, the DNA is TGTGCCAGCAGGGGACTAGCGGGACTTTACAATGAGCAGTTCTTC.

This clone was seen a few times. The rearrangement uses TRBV6-1 and TRBJ2-1; 11 nucleotides match TRBD2. Germline lookup yields CDR1 MNHNS and CDR2 SASEGT. V was clipped by 5 bases and J by 6 bases; unmatched bases: 6. The CDR3 length is 15 residues. CDR3 DNA sequence: TGTGCCAGCAGTTTAACTAGCGGGAGAGGCAATGAGCAGTTCTTC. Residues: CASSLTSGRGNEQFF.

The J gene is TRBJ1-2, the V gene TRBV5-1; a possible D gene is TRBD1 (5 bases). This CDR3 region has 14 residues. The germline gives CDR1 SGHRS, CDR2 YFSETQ. The V and J ends lost 4 bases and 8 bases respectively, with 18 bases between them. The CDR3 is CASSNRARGEGYTF. As DNA, the CDR3 is TGCGCCAGCAGCAACCGAGCCCGGGGGGAGGGCTACACCTTC.

The V call is TRBV5-6, the J call TRBJ1-4, with D maybe TRBD1 (5 bases). The CDR3 contains 14 residues. V shed 4 bases and J shed 8 bases, with 15 bases lying between them. Per germline, CDR1 SGHDT and CDR2 YYEEEE. DNA for the CDR3: TGTGCCAGCAGCGGGGGACGGGAGGAGGAAAAACTGTTTTTT. Translating it yields CASSGGREEEKLFF.

This clone was found a few times. V is TRBV6-5 and J is TRBJ2-7; the match to TRBD2 covers 7 bases. The CDR3 has 16 residues. Trimming cost V 4 bases and J 0 bases; bases outside gene matches: 9. CDR1 is MNHEY and CDR2 is SVGAGI in the germline V gene. CDR3 region: CASSLTFGGSSYEQYF. The CDR3, as DNA: TGTGCCAGCAGTTTGACCTTCGGGGGGAGCTCCTACGAGCAGTACTTC.

The J gene is TRBJ2-5, the V gene TRBV5-6, with 12 bases aligning to TRBD2. Germline V gives CDR1 SGHDT, CDR2 YYEEEE. The CDR3 consists of 16 residues. Trimming at V came to 6 bases and at J to 2 bases, leaving 8 bases not matched to a gene. CDR3 amino acids: CASTPGLAGGQETQYF. The CDR3 nucleotides are TGTGCCAGCACCCCGGGACTAGCGGGCGGGCAAGAGACCCAGTACTTC.

The chain has TRBV6-1 and TRBJ1-5; TRBD1 matches 9 bases. With V trimmed by 6 bases and J by 4 bases, 4 bases remained unmatched. Germline V gives CDR1 MNHNS, CDR2 SASEGT. The CDR3 consists of 14 residues. CDR3 protein: CASRGQGPNQPQHF. CDR3 coding DNA: TGTGCCAGCAGGGGACAGGGCCCTAATCAGCCCCAGCATTTT.

The rearrangement joins TRBV7-9 to TRBJ2-3; 8 positions agree with TRBD2. The V gene end was trimmed by 2 bases and the J gene end by 0 bases; junction bases not matched to a gene: 4. Germline V gives CDR1 SEHNR, CDR2 FQNEAQ (reference sequence). The CDR3 extends over 16 amino acids. The CDR3 reads CASSLSKRESTDTQYF. The DNA for the CDR3 is TGTGCCAGCAGCTTATCAAAGCGGGAGAGCACAGATACGCAGTATTTT.